This is a list of T cell receptor beta chains from one sample in a study of molecular identifiers for immune sequencing clone quantification. TCRdb used MiXCR to reprocess the PCR reads, holding one entry per CDR3 protein. Among approximately 630,000 distinct CDR3 sequences listed, about 25% were seen once. The sequenced sample consisted of naive CD8+ T cells from blood, with Jurkat cell RNA spiked in. The receptors originated from a human donor in good health. Some libraries in this study had Jurkat cell RNA spiked in. The CDR3 runs from the conserved cysteine through the conserved F or W. Fields, in order: J gene, D gene, V gene, clone size, CDR3 protein, CDR3 DNA. A D gene is named only where the DNA matches it firmly. Expanded clones get a size class; other rows say once, few or many, or leave the size out.

>TRBJ2-4|.|TRBV20-1|many
CSAMSGEIAKNIQYF
TGCAGTGCAATGTCCGGGGAGATAGCCAAAAACATTCAGTACTTC
>TRBJ1-2|.|TRBV4-3|many
CASSQGAFGGIILNYGYTF
TGCGCCAGCAGCCAAGGTGCATTTGGGGGCATCATTCTTAACTATGGCTACACCTTC
>TRBJ2-3|.|TRBV7-9|many
CASSHPSDTQYF
TGTGCCAGCAGCCACCCTTCAGATACGCAGTATTTT
>TRBJ2-3|.|TRBV29-1|.
CSVVGPWGTDTQYF
TGCAGCGTTGTGGGGCCTTGGGGCACAGATACGCAGTATTTT
>TRBJ2-6|.|TRBV20-1|.
CSARPREPGANVLTF
TGCAGTGCTAGGCCGAGGGAACCTGGGGCCAACGTCCTGACTTTC
>TRBJ2-7|TRBD1|TRBV7-6|few
CASSFNIPGQGPYEQYF
TGTGCCAGCAGCTTTAACATACCGGGACAGGGGCCCTACGAGCAGTACTTC
>TRBJ2-2|TRBD2|TRBV27|.
CASSPPTSGSPGELFF
TGTGCCAGCAGTCCCCCGACTAGCGGGAGTCCCGGGGAGCTGTTTTTT
>TRBJ1-5|.|TRBV10-2|many
CASSESKGDQPQHF
TGCGCCAGCAGTGAGTCGAAAGGGGATCAGCCCCAGCATTTT
>TRBJ2-7|.|TRBV29-1|.
CSGETDSYEQYF
TGCAGCGGCGAGACAGATTCCTACGAGCAGTACTTC
>TRBJ1-3|.|TRBV30|few
CAWSYYPGNTIYF
TGTGCCTGGAGTTATTATCCCGGAAACACCATATATTTT
>TRBJ2-1|TRBD2|TRBV19|.
CASSIFGTNSYNEQFF
TGTGCCAGTAGTATTTTCGGGACTAACTCCTACAATGAGCAGTTCTTC
>TRBJ1-4|.|TRBV19|.
CATANFATNEKLFF
TGTGCCACTGCGAATTTTGCGACTAATGAAAAACTGTTTTTT
>TRBJ2-2|.|TRBV28|many
CASSLSIANTGELFF
TGTGCCAGCAGTTTAAGCATCGCGAACACCGGGGAGCTGTTTTTT
>TRBJ2-7|TRBD1|TRBV7-9|many
CASSSDDREGLGF
TGTGCCAGCAGCTCCGATGACAGGGAAGGTCTCGGGTTC
>TRBJ2-3|TRBD2|TRBV29-1|many
CSVDGLAGLQSTDTQYF
TGCAGCGTTGACGGACTAGCGGGCCTCCAAAGCACAGATACGCAGTATTTT
>TRBJ2-1|.|TRBV7-2|many
CASSLYSYSSYNEQFF
TGTGCCAGCAGCTTGTATAGCTACAGCTCCTACAATGAGCAGTTCTTC
>TRBJ2-3|TRBD2|TRBV7-9|many
CASSPEREDTQYF
TGTGCCAGCAGCCCCGAGCGGGAGGATACGCAGTATTTT
>TRBJ2-1|.|TRBV30|.
CAWRNFFGGPYNEQFF
TGTGCCTGGAGAAACTTCTTCGGGGGCCCGTACAATGAGCAGTTCTTC
>TRBJ2-2|.|TRBV19|many
CASSIMTGELFF
TGTGCCAGTAGTATAATGACCGGGGAGCTGTTTTTT
>TRBJ2-2|.|TRBV12-3/TRBV12-4|.
CASSASGHSTGELFF
TGTGCCAGCAGTGCCTCGGGGCATTCCACCGGGGAGCTGTTTTTT
>TRBJ1-1|.|TRBV5-4|.
CASSPGPSTEAFF
TGTGCCAGCAGCCCCGGGCCGAGCACTGAAGCTTTCTTT
>TRBJ1-1|TRBD1|TRBV7-9|many
CASSAGTGRGTEAFF
TGTGCCAGCAGCGCAGGGACAGGTAGGGGGACTGAAGCTTTCTTT
>TRBJ2-3|TRBD2|TRBV7-2|few
CASSLETSGFLDTQYF
TGTGCCAGCAGCTTAGAGACTAGCGGGTTTTTGGATACGCAGTATTTT
>TRBJ2-7|.|TRBV19|many
CASSLLGLEQYF
TGTGCCAGTAGCCTGCTGGGACTCGAGCAGTACTTC
>TRBJ1-1|.|TRBV9|many
CASGDPNTEAFF
TGTGCCAGCGGGGACCCGAACACTGAAGCTTTCTTT
>TRBJ2-3|.|TRBV2|few
CASSEEASVKDTQYF
TGTGCCAGCAGTGAAGAGGCTAGCGTTAAAGATACGCAGTATTTT
>TRBJ2-3|TRBD2|TRBV20-1|.
CSANLLWTSGGFSTDTQYF
TGCAGTGCAAACCTTCTTTGGACTAGCGGGGGATTTAGCACAGATACGCAGTATTTT
>TRBJ1-2|.|TRBV6-2/TRBV6-3|few
CASQQHRQGDGYTF
TGTGCCAGCCAGCAGCATCGGCAGGGCGATGGCTACACCTTC
>TRBJ2-7|.|TRBV29-1|.
CGVMDMSSYEQYF
TGCGGCGTTATGGACATGAGCTCATACGAGCAGTACTTC
>TRBJ2-2|.|TRBV19|.
CASSITLTGEPFF
TGTGCCAGTAGTATAACCCTCACCGGGGAGCCGTTTTTT
>TRBJ2-3|TRBD2|TRBV20-1|.
CSARDAGFSGSGGTDTQYF
TGCAGTGCTAGAGACGCGGGTTTTAGCGGGAGTGGTGGCACAGATACGCAGTATTTT